This entry lists 27 T cell receptor beta chains sequenced from one sample in a study of shared clonotypes between healthy human individuals. Clones were sequenced by immunoSEQ multiplex PCR, and TCRdb holds only the in-frame ones, with some missing. Of 850,000 to 1,200,000 clones in the sample, roughly 80% were seen once. Source material: memory CD4+ T cells sorted from blood. Subset indicated: CD45RA-negative fraction. The origin of the receptors is a man between 18 and 35 years old in good health.

This clone was counted only a few times. This sample includes further DNA sequences coding for the same CDR3. The chain couples TRBV5-1 to TRBJ2-7, with no clear D. This CDR3 spans 11 amino acids. Trimming took 4 bases from V and 2 from J, leaving 4 bases between them. CDR1 and CDR2 from the germline V gene are SGHRS and YFSETQ. CDR3 DNA sequence: TGCGCCAGCAGCGGGGCCTACGAGCAGTACTTC. This gives the protein CASSGAYEQYF.

The chain has TRBV21-1 and TRBJ2-7; TRBD2 is taken as the D call from the table, unchecked against the DNA. TRBV21-1 constitutes a pseudogene. CDR3 length: 16 residues. The CDR3 sequence: CASSKTGRDYHDEQYF. For the CDR3, the DNA is TGTGCCAGCAGCAAAACAGGTCGGGACTACCATGACGAGCAGTACTTC.

The J gene is TRBJ2-5, the V gene TRBV27, with 9 bases identical to TRBD2. CDR3 size: 15 residues. V gave up 6 bases and J gave up 5 bases; unmatched junction bases: 10. Germline lookup yields CDR1 MNHEY and CDR2 SMNVEV (reference sequence). CDR3 residues: CASRAGGPGRETQYF. In nucleotides, the CDR3 is TGTGCCAGCAGGGCGGGAGGGCCCGGTAGGGAGACCCAGTACTTC.

The V and J genes are TRBV7-2 and TRBJ2-7; D possibly uses TRBD1 or TRBD2 (6 bases each). The CDR3 is made up of 16 amino acids. The germline CDR1 and CDR2 sequences are SGHTA and FQGNSA. Trimming took off 4 bases at V and 0 bases at J, with 16 bases between the two ends. The CDR3 nucleotides are TGTGCCAGCAGCTGGATAGGGGGGACCTCCTCCTACGAGCAGTACTTC. Translating it yields CASSWIGGTSSYEQYF.

This chain joins TRBV10-3 and TRBJ1-5, with a weak D call TRBD1 (6 bases). The V end was cut by 3 bases, the J end by 1 base, with 13 bases between. CDR3 length: 16 residues. The V gene's germline CDR1 is ENHRY and CDR2 SYGVKD. CDR3: CAISESGAPSNQPQHF. The CDR3 DNA sequence: TGTGCCATCAGTGAATCGGGGGCGCCGAGCAATCAGCCCCAGCATTTT.

The V gene is TRBV6-5, the J gene TRBJ2-1, with D possibly TRBD2 on 5 matching bases. The CDR3 length is 13 residues. Trimming cost V 6 bases and J 5 bases, with 11 bases left between them. CDR1 and CDR2 from the germline V gene are MNHEY and SVGAGI. CDR3 sequence (DNA): TGTGCCAGCAGGATAGGACTCAACAATGAGCAGTTCTTC. Translated: CASRIGLNNEQFF.

The V call is TRBV6-1, the J call TRBJ1-6; D not resolved. CDR3 length: 14 residues. Germline V gene sequence: CDR1 MNHNS, CDR2 SASEGT. V lost 1 base, J lost 9 bases, and 10 bases lay in between. This CDR3 is CASSEGYKVSPLHF. DNA of the CDR3: TGTGCCAGCAGTGAAGGATATAAGGTTTCACCCCTCCACTTT.

The chain has TRBV11-3 and TRBJ1-6, with a possible D match to TRBD1 (6 bases). The CDR3 spans 15 residues. From germline, CDR1 is SGHNT and CDR2 YENEEA. Trimming cost V 1 base and J 9 bases, with 13 bases left between them. DNA of the CDR3: TGTGCCAGCAGCTTAGTAACAGGGATTGTTTCACCCCTCCACTTT. As protein: CASSLVTGIVSPLHF.

The rearrangement uses TRBV4-3 and TRBJ1-4, with 10 bases identical to TRBD1. Germline V CDR1 and CDR2: LGHNA, YSLEER. J gave up 8 bases and V 3 bases, and 6 bases lay outside the gene matches. CDR3 length: 15 residues. CDR3 nucleotides: TGCGCCAGCAGCCAGCTTGGACAGGGGGGAGAAAAACTGTTTTTT. Translated: CASSQLGQGGEKLFF.

The chain employs TRBV5-6 and TRBJ1-1; TRBD1 might be the D (6 bases). This CDR3 has 18 amino acids. Trimming pared 0 bases from V and 4 bases from J, leaving 22 bases between. Germline V gene sequence: CDR1 SGHDT, CDR2 YYEEEE. CDR3 nucleotides: TGTGCCAGCAGCTTGGACAGGTTGGGGGCTCCTGGGGGCACTGAAGCTTTCTTT. Amino acids: CASSLDRLGAPGGTEAFF.

This clone was found a few times. CDR3 DNA sequence: TGTGCCAGCACCGAAAGGGACAGGGGGTCCCGGGAGCTGTTTTTT. Translated, it gives CASTERDRGSRELFF. V usage is TRBV6-6 and J usage is TRBJ2-2, with 11 bases fitting TRBD1. V dropped 7 bases and J dropped 9; count of bases not matched to a gene: 10. The CDR3 is 15 residues long. The germline gives CDR1 MNHNY, CDR2 SVGAGI (reference sequence).

About this clone: Other nucleotide sequences in the sample specify the same CDR3. The chain uses TRBV18 and TRBJ2-7; D is uncertain. The germline V and J ends were trimmed by 2 bases and 3 bases, with 5 bases remaining between them. CDR3 length equals 12 residues. CDR1 and CDR2 (germline): KGHSH, LQKENI. DNA of the CDR3: TGTGCCAGCTCACCAAGCAGCTACGAGCAGTACTTC. Translated, it gives CASSPSSYEQYF.

This clone came up a few times. V and J are TRBV4-1 and TRBJ1-6, with D possibly matching TRBD1 (5 bases). The CDR3 consists of 17 residues. Germline lookup yields CDR1 MGHRA and CDR2 YSYEKL. The V gene lost 0 bases and the J gene lost 8 bases, with 17 bases spanning the gap. Here the CDR3 reads CASSQERGFQYDSPLHF. The CDR3 DNA reads as TGCGCCAGCAGCCAAGAGAGGGGATTCCAGTATGATTCACCCCTCCACTTT.

This clone was seen more than once but under ten times. The chain is built from TRBV6-5 and TRBJ2-7, with D tentatively TRBD1 (6 bases). In germline, CDR1 is MNHEY, CDR2 SVGAGI. The CDR3 consists of 13 residues. Trimming took 7 bases from V and 0 from J, leaving 10 bases between them. CDR3 DNA sequence: TGTGCCAGCACCGACAGGTACTCCTACGAGCAGTACTTC. Its protein product is CASTDRYSYEQYF.

This clone was counted many times. The chain combines TRBV21-1 with TRBJ2-7. TRBV21-1 is described as a pseudogene. CDR3 length equals 15 residues. The CDR3 DNA reads TGTGCCAGCAGCTGCCAAAGGGTCGAGTCCTACGAGCAGTACTTC. This encodes CASSCQRVESYEQYF.

The genes are TRBV2 and TRBJ2-7, with D perhaps matching TRBD1 (5 bases). This CDR3 has 14 amino acids. Trimming left V 7 bases short and J 5 bases short, with 18 bases between. CDR1 is SNHLY, CDR2 FYNNEI, per germline. As DNA, the CDR3 is TGTGCCAGCACTGGGGCCTCCCTGATGAACGAGCAGTACTTC. It translates to CASTGASLMNEQYF.

This clone has more than one count but fewer than ten. J is TRBJ2-1 and V is TRBV2; the match to TRBD2 covers 9 bases. With V trimmed by 10 bases and J by 9 bases, 13 bases remained unmatched. The CDR3 has 14 amino acids. CDR1 SNHLY and CDR2 FYNNEI come from the germline V gene. The CDR3 sequence is CATAVQRGAGEQFF. The CDR3 DNA reads as TGTGCCACGGCGGTCCAGCGGGGGGCGGGTGAGCAGTTCTTC.

The chain is built from TRBV7-9 and TRBJ2-5; TRBD1 agrees at 9 bases. The CDR3 is 15 residues long. Losses at the gene ends were 5 bases for V and 2 bases for J; bases not matched to a gene: 6. The V gene's germline CDR1 is SEHNR and CDR2 FQNEAQ (reference sequence). CDR3: CASSQGQGRQETQYF. CDR3 bases: TGTGCCAGCAGCCAGGGACAGGGAAGGCAAGAGACCCAGTACTTC.

The rearrangement uses TRBV6-6 and TRBJ2-3; possibly TRBD1 for D (6 bases). The CDR3 loop spans 15 amino acids. The V and J ends lost 0 bases and 11 bases respectively, with 18 bases between them. Germline assignment: CDR1 MNHNY and CDR2 SVGAGI (reference sequence). The CDR3 loop reads CASSYSDSGQGRQYF. The DNA for the CDR3 is TGTGCCAGCAGTTACTCAGATTCAGGCCAGGGGAGGCAGTATTTT.

About this clone: Other DNA sequences in this specimen translate into the identical CDR3. In nucleotides, the CDR3 is TGTGCCAGTAGTATCGGGACAGGGGGCTCCGAGCAGTACTTC. Amino acids: CASSIGTGGSEQYF. This chain links TRBV19 with TRBJ2-7; 12 bases are a match to TRBD1. Germline assignment: CDR1 LNHDA and CDR2 SQIVND (reference sequence). The CDR3 contains 14 residues. The J segment lost 6 bases and the V segment lost 3 bases, leaving 3 bases of the junction unmatched. Together with reference TRBV19 and TRBJ2-7, the CDR3 gives the full variable domain: DGGITQSPKYLFRKEGQNVTLSCEQNLNHDAMYWYRQDPGQGLRLIYYSQIVNDFQKGDIAEGYSVSREKKESFPLTVTSAQKNPTAFYLCASSIGTGGSEQYFGPGTRLTVT.

The V call is TRBV7-6, the J call TRBJ1-6; 7 positions match TRBD1. Germline V CDR1 and CDR2: SGHVS, FNYEAQ. This CDR3 comprises 17 residues. Losses at the gene ends were 1 base for V and 8 bases for J; bases not matched to a gene: 11. For the CDR3, the DNA is TGTGCCAGCAGCTTAGTGCCAGGGGGGGTAGGTTATTCACCCCTCCACTTT. Its translation: CASSLVPGGVGYSPLHF.

A single count supports this clone. This chain connects TRBV7-9 to TRBJ2-7, with 9 bases matching TRBD2. The length of the CDR3 is 15 residues. The junction had 10 bases not matched to a gene; V was cut back by 5 bases and J by 5 bases. In germline, CDR1 is SEHNR, CDR2 FQNEAQ (reference sequence). CDR3 sequence reads: CASSRGASGIHEQYF. The CDR3 nucleotides are TGTGCCAGCAGCCGAGGGGCTAGCGGGATCCACGAGCAGTACTTC.

The chain carries TRBV10-3 and TRBJ2-3; D possibly uses TRBD1 or TRBD2 (5 bases each). Between the trimmed V and J ends, which lost 2 bases and 5 bases, there was a span of 14 bases. In germline, CDR1 is ENHRY, CDR2 SYGVKD. The CDR3 sequence is 15 residues long. The chain's CDR3 is CAISEGAVRGDTQYF. CDR3 sequence (DNA): TGTGCCATCAGTGAGGGAGCGGTAAGGGGAGATACGCAGTATTTT.

This clone was counted a few times. The J gene is TRBJ2-2, the V gene TRBV19; D gene uncertain. V lost 0 bases to trimming and J lost 6 bases, with 5 bases between them. This CDR3 is 13 amino acids long. CDR1 and CDR2 from the germline V gene are LNHDA and SQIVND (reference sequence). CDR3 sequence reads: CASSIDQSGELFF. CDR3 DNA: TGTGCCAGTAGTATAGATCAATCCGGGGAGCTGTTTTTT.

The genes are TRBV6-6 and TRBJ2-7; D is undetermined. Trimming took 5 bases from V and 3 from J, leaving 14 bases between them. Per germline, CDR1 MNHNY and CDR2 SVGAGI (reference sequence). This CDR3 has 14 residues. As DNA, the CDR3 is TGTGCCAGCAGTCAGACTCTCGGAAACTACGAGCAGTACTTC. Amino acid sequence: CASSQTLGNYEQYF.

The J gene is TRBJ2-5, the V gene TRBV18; D is unclear. There are 15 residues in the CDR3. The germline gives CDR1 KGHSH, CDR2 LQKENI. V was trimmed by 0 bases and J by 2 bases, leaving 10 bases between them. The CDR3 DNA is TGTGCCAGCTCACCACCTTTAACAGCACAAGAGACCCAGTACTTC. Its translation is CASSPPLTAQETQYF. Full variable domain (remainder filled in from reference TRBV18 and TRBJ2-5): NAGVMQNPRHLVRRRGQEARLRCSPMKGHSHVYWYRQLPEEGLKFMVYLQKENIIDESGMPKERFSAEFPKEGPSILRIQQVVRGDSAAYFCASSPPLTAQETQYFGPGTRLLVL.

The rearrangement joins TRBV7-2 to TRBJ1-1, with 7 bases that match TRBD1. The V segment lost 5 bases and the J segment 0 bases; nucleotides outside the gene matches: 6. Germline CDR1 SGHTA, CDR2 FQGNSA. The CDR3 consists of 15 residues. The CDR3 loop reads CASSPMGQMNTEAFF. In nucleotides, the CDR3 is TGTGCCAGCAGCCCGATGGGACAGATGAACACTGAAGCTTTCTTT.